What follows are 27 T cell receptor beta chains derived from one specimen sequenced in a study of blood T cell repertoires in COVID-19. This table comes from immunoSEQ multiplex PCR, and its TCRdb copy is limited to in-frame clones, with some not included. The sample lists around 300,000 clones; around 86% were seen once. Material for sequencing was peripheral blood. These receptors came from a woman aged 40-49 years who had recovered from COVID-19.

The chain couples TRBV27 to TRBJ1-5; the D gene is possibly TRBD1 (6 bases). The CDR3 has 15 amino acids. V shed 5 bases and J shed 0 bases, with 11 bases lying between them. Germline CDR1 reads MNHEY; CDR2 reads SMNVEV (reference sequence). The CDR3 region is CASSQGTDSNQPQHF. The CDR3 DNA follows: TGTGCCAGCAGTCAGGGGACGGATAGCAATCAGCCCCAGCATTTT.

The chain is built from TRBV3-1 (or the pseudogene TRBV3-2) and TRBJ2-3; D perhaps matches TRBD2 (6 bases). Trimming left V 1 base short and J 10 bases short, with 9 bases between. Germline V gene data show CDR1 as LGHDT and CDR2 as YNNKEL (reference sequence). The CDR3 length is 12 residues. The CDR3: CASSQAGRAQYF. The CDR3 DNA sequence: TGTGCCAGCAGCCAAGCCGGGAGAGCGCAGTATTTT.

The J gene is TRBJ2-7, the V gene TRBV2; D not certain. The CDR3 has 15 amino acids. The V end lost 6 bases, the J end lost 0 bases, and 15 bases lay between the germline ends. Germline CDR1 and CDR2: SNHLY and FYNNEI. The CDR3 is CASRTELTNSYEQYF. DNA for the CDR3: TGTGCCAGCAGAACTGAGCTTACCAACTCCTACGAGCAGTACTTC.

V gene TRBV3-1 (or the pseudogene TRBV3-2) combines with J gene TRBJ2-5, with D hard to call. CDR3 length: 12 amino acids. The ends were cut back, 4 bases at V and 5 bases at J, with 8 bases in the middle. CDR1 and CDR2 from the germline V gene are LGHDT and YNNKEL (reference sequence). The CDR3 DNA follows: TGTGCCAGCAGCCCACCCGGGGAGACCCAGTACTTC. Its protein product is CASSPPGETQYF.

V gene TRBV30 combines with J gene TRBJ2-1, with 11 positions matching TRBD2. The CDR3 loop spans 12 amino acids. Germline V lookup: CDR1 GTSNPN, CDR2 SVGIG (reference sequence). Trimming at V came to 5 bases and at J to 14 bases, leaving 8 bases not matched to a gene. CDR3 nucleotide sequence: TGTGCCTGGGGACTAGCGGGCGGTTTTGAGTTCTTC. Translated, it gives CAWGLAGGFEFF.

V gene TRBV5-4 combines with J gene TRBJ1-1; tentatively, D is TRBD1 (5 bases). Germline V lookup: CDR1 SGHNT, CDR2 YYREEE (reference sequence). Trimming removed 0 bases from V and 4 bases from J, with 16 bases in between. CDR3 length: 16 residues. CDR3 residues: CASSLGGRGSSTEAFF. The CDR3 nucleotides are TGTGCCAGCAGCTTGGGAGGTAGGGGCTCGAGCACTGAAGCTTTCTTT.

The chain uses TRBV21-1 and TRBJ1-5. TRBV21-1 is a pseudogene segment. CDR3 size: 15 residues. CDR3 sequence (DNA): TGTGCCAGCACCCGGGGGGGGTTAAACTGTCAGCCCCAGCATTTT. Amino acid sequence: CASTRGGLNCQPQHF.

This clone was counted a few times. In nucleotides, the CDR3 is TGTGCCAGCAGCTCGCAGGGGAATCAGCCCCAGCATTTT. This sequence encodes CASSSQGNQPQHF. The V call is TRBV5-4, the J call TRBJ1-5; maybe TRBD1 (6 bases). Trimming left V 3 bases short and J 4 bases short, with 8 bases between. The CDR3 is made up of 13 amino acids. CDR1 and CDR2 (germline): SGHNT, YYREEE (reference sequence).

V is TRBV30 and J is TRBJ1-2; 7 bases map to TRBD1. The CDR3 is 15 amino acids. The V and J ends lost 1 base and 8 bases, in that order; junction bases with no gene match: 13. Germline lookup yields CDR1 GTSNPN and CDR2 SVGIG (reference sequence). CDR3 amino acids: CAWSAWARGIEGYTF. For the CDR3, the DNA is TGTGCCTGGAGTGCATGGGCCAGGGGGATCGAAGGCTACACCTTC.

The chain's CDR3 is CASSYSRGGRATEAFF. Here the CDR3 DNA reads TGTGCCAGCAGTTACTCGAGAGGGGGAAGGGCCACTGAAGCTTTCTTT. The rearrangement joins TRBV6-5 to TRBJ1-1, with a possible D match to TRBD1 (6 bases). V was pared by 0 bases and J by 4 bases, with 15 bases between. The CDR3 has 16 residues. The germline V gene encodes CDR1 MNHEY and CDR2 SVGAGI.

The J gene is TRBJ1-5, the V gene TRBV5-5; 8 bases are a match to TRBD1. The germline V gene has CDR1 SGHKS and CDR2 YYEKEE (reference sequence). With V trimmed by 3 bases and J by 1 base, 6 bases remained unmatched. The CDR3 extends over 16 amino acids. The CDR3 DNA is TGTGCCAGCAGCTCGACAGGGGAAATAAGCAATCAGCCCCAGCATTTT. It is translated as CASSSTGEISNQPQHF.

J is TRBJ2-5 and V is TRBV19; the match to TRBD2 covers 8 bases. The germline V gene has CDR1 LNHDA and CDR2 SQIVND (reference sequence). The CDR3 runs to 14 residues. V dropped 2 bases and J dropped 5; count of bases not matched to a gene: 4. The CDR3 bases are TGTGCCAGTAGTATATCGGGGGGGTGGGAGACCCAGTACTTC. This gives the protein CASSISGGWETQYF. The full variable domain, with the rest looked up from reference TRBV19 and TRBJ2-5, is DGGITQSPKYLFRKEGQNVTLSCEQNLNHDAMYWYRQDPGQGLRLIYYSQIVNDFQKGDIAEGYSVSREKKESFPLTVTSAQKNPTAFYLCASSISGGWETQYFGPGTRLLVL.

The V gene is TRBV12-5, the J gene TRBJ1-3, with a possible D match to TRBD1 (6 bases). This CDR3 has 14 amino acids. Germline values: CDR1 LGHNT, CDR2 FRNRAP. Trimming left V 3 bases short and J 4 bases short, with 10 bases between. The CDR3 region has the DNA TGTGCTAGTGGTTTCTGGGGGCCAGGAAACACCATATATTTT. This gives the protein CASGFWGPGNTIYF. Full variable domain (outside the CDR3, taken from reference TRBV12-5 and TRBJ1-3): DARVTQTPRHKVTEMGQEVTMRCQPILGHNTVFWYRQTMMQGLELLAYFRNRAPLDDSGMPKDRFSAEMPDATLATLKIQPSEPRDSAVYFCASGFWGPGNTIYFGEGSWLTVV.

The chain is built from TRBV18 and TRBJ2-1, with D hard to call. V lost 4 bases to trimming and J lost 6 bases, with 7 bases between them. Germline CDR1 is KGHSH and CDR2 is LQKENI. The CDR3 consists of 12 residues. CDR3 nucleotide sequence: TGTGCCAGCTCACTTGGGCTCAATGAGCAGTTCTTC. This translates into CASSLGLNEQFF.

V usage is TRBV3-1 (or the pseudogene TRBV3-2) and J usage is TRBJ2-6, with unresolved D. The CDR3 is made up of 15 amino acids. CDR1 and CDR2 from the germline V gene are LGHDT and YNNKEL (reference sequence). V was shortened by 0 bases and J by 0 bases, with 3 bases between the two germline ends. The chain's CDR3 is CASSQDGSGANVLTF. The CDR3 coding sequence is TGTGCCAGCAGCCAAGACGGCTCTGGGGCCAACGTCCTGACTTTC.

This clone showed up just once. The CDR3 here is CASSVGRLAAGTDTQYF. DNA for the CDR3: TGTGCCAGCAGCGTTGGGCGGCTAGCGGCGGGCACAGATACGCAGTATTTT. This chain uses TRBV9 with TRBJ2-3; 7 bases align to TRBD2. Per germline, CDR1 SGDLS and CDR2 YYNGEE. The ends lost 2 bases at V and 1 base at J; junction bases unmatched: 10. The CDR3 has 17 amino acids.

The chain links TRBV2 to TRBJ1-5; TRBD1 matches at 7 bases. Germline V CDR1 and CDR2: SNHLY, FYNNEI. Trimming cost V 4 bases and J 7 bases; bases outside gene matches: 4. The CDR3 length is 13 residues. The CDR3 reads CASSADRSQPQHF. CDR3 bases: TGTGCCAGCAGTGCGGACAGGAGCCAGCCCCAGCATTTT. The variable domain in full, with the rest retrieved from reference TRBV2 and TRBJ1-5, is EPEVTQTPSHQVTQMGQEVILRCVPISNHLYFYWYRQILGQKVEFLVSFYNNEISEKSEIFDDQFSVERPDGSNFTLKIRSTKLEDSAMYFCASSADRSQPQHFGDGTRLSIL.

This chain joins TRBV10-3 and TRBJ1-3, with 10 bases identical to TRBD1. Looked up from germline, CDR1 is ENHRY and CDR2 is SYGVKD. The CDR3 is 16 amino acids. J was trimmed by 2 bases and V by 6 bases; bases with no gene match: 7. The CDR3 loop reads CAIRSGTGAAGNTIYF. CDR3 DNA sequence: TGTGCCATCAGGTCCGGGACAGGGGCGGCTGGAAACACCATATATTTT.

This chain joins TRBV2 and TRBJ2-1; no reliable D call. The V and J ends lost 9 bases and 6 bases respectively, with 9 bases between them. CDR1 and CDR2 (germline): SNHLY, FYNNEI. This CDR3 spans 11 amino acids. The CDR3 DNA sequence: TGTGCCAGTCCCACGAGCAATGAGCAGTTCTTC. Protein product: CASPTSNEQFF.

This chain connects TRBV30 to TRBJ1-3; TRBD1 agrees at 7 bases. Germline V CDR1 and CDR2: GTSNPN, SVGIG (reference sequence). This CDR3 region has 14 residues. Trimming at V came to 1 base and at J to 8 bases, leaving 8 bases not matched to a gene. CDR3 sequence reads: CAWSALTGRDTIYF. CDR3 in DNA: TGTGCCTGGAGTGCCCTGACAGGGCGTGACACCATATATTTT.

V usage is TRBV5-4 and J usage is TRBJ2-1; TRBD1 might be the D (6 bases). Germline V gene sequence: CDR1 SGHNT, CDR2 YYREEE (reference sequence). This CDR3 region has 15 residues. V was cut by 4 bases and J by 3 bases, with 14 bases left in between. The CDR3 here is CASSLTQGFYNEQFF. CDR3 coding DNA: TGTGCCAGCAGCCTTACTCAGGGGTTCTACAATGAGCAGTTCTTC.

This rearrangement joins TRBV27 to TRBJ1-6; D is undetermined. Germline assignment: CDR1 MNHEY and CDR2 SMNVEV (reference sequence). CDR3 length equals 14 residues. V lost 5 bases and J 4 bases, leaving 9 bases between the germline ends. Here the CDR3 reads CASSKSGYNSPLHF. The CDR3 DNA follows: TGTGCCAGCAGTAAAAGCGGATATAATTCACCCCTCCACTTT.

On this clone itself: Other DNA sequences in the same sample also yield this CDR3. This CDR3 reads CASSPTGNTEAFF. In nucleotides, the CDR3 is TGTGCCAGCAGTCCGACAGGGAACACTGAAGCTTTCTTT. J is TRBJ1-1 and V is TRBV12-3 or TRBV12-4; weak D call: TRBD1 (6 bases). Between the trimmed V and J ends, which lost 5 bases and 1 base, there was a span of 8 bases. The CDR3 spans 13 residues.

The V gene is TRBV5-1, the J gene TRBJ2-7; D is unresolved. CDR3 length: 12 amino acids. V dropped 0 bases and J dropped 4 bases, with 5 bases sitting between them. Germline assignment: CDR1 SGHRS and CDR2 YFSETQ. CDR3 in amino acids: CASSLVLYEQYF. DNA of the CDR3: TGCGCCAGCAGCTTGGTTCTTTACGAGCAGTACTTC.

The chain employs TRBV30 and TRBJ2-2; TRBD1 is a possible D gene (6 bases). Trimming took off 4 bases at V and 7 bases at J, with 16 bases between the two ends. The length of the CDR3 is 14 residues. Germline V lookup: CDR1 GTSNPN, CDR2 SVGIG (reference sequence). The CDR3 loop is CAWTNRVLGGELFF. CDR3 nucleotides: TGTGCCTGGACGAACAGGGTATTGGGCGGGGAGCTGTTTTTT.

The V gene is TRBV11-2, the J gene TRBJ2-7; TRBD2 matches at 10 bases. Germline V gives CDR1 SGHAT, CDR2 FQNNGV. The CDR3 spans 16 residues. The V segment lost 3 bases and the J segment 4 bases; nucleotides outside the gene matches: 9. The CDR3 coding sequence is TGTGCCAGCAGCTTTTCTAGCGGGAGTTCCTTGTACGAGCAGTACTTC. Encoded protein: CASSFSSGSSLYEQYF.

This clone was picked up one time. V usage is TRBV29-1 and J usage is TRBJ2-3; the match to TRBD2 covers 16 bases. Germline V gene lookup returns CDR1 SQVTM and CDR2 ANQGSEA. V gave up 7 bases and J gave up 4 bases; unmatched junction bases: 14. The CDR3 consists of 18 residues. The DNA of the CDR3 is TGCAGCGCAGAAGCGCCGGGACTAGCGGGAGGGCTTTCAGATACGCAGTATTTT. Translation gives CSAEAPGLAGGLSDTQYF.